The entry below gives a single T cell receptor beta chain sequence along with its context. Its antigen is unknown. Unique molecular identifiers featured in each of the TCR beta cDNA libraries. In TCRdb, the PCR reads were re-called with MiXCR into one record per CDR3 protein. The table includes 500,000 to 600,000 distinct CDR3 sequences, around 40% detected once. The data belong to a study of post-analysis software for immune sequencing data. Notes on the study in general: A significant reduction in normalized Chao1 diversity was observed in multiple sclerosis patients versus controls. Analysis by F measure revealed that same-batch samples clustered strongly together. Patients showed TRBV5-6, TRBV5-1 and TRBV20-1 among about five TRBV segments more frequent than in controls.

V was trimmed by 6 bases and J by 0 bases, leaving 9 bases between them. The CDR3 consists of 15 residues. Per the germline V gene, CDR1 is MNHNS and CDR2 is SASEGT. The specimen sequenced was blood. The TCR was taken from a girl aged 10-17 years with multiple sclerosis. V is TRBV6-1 and J is TRBJ2-6; D unresolved. The CDR3 is CASRATSSGANVLTF. Written as DNA, the CDR3 is TGTGCCAGCAGGGCGACCAGCTCTGGGGCCAACGTCCTGACTTTC.